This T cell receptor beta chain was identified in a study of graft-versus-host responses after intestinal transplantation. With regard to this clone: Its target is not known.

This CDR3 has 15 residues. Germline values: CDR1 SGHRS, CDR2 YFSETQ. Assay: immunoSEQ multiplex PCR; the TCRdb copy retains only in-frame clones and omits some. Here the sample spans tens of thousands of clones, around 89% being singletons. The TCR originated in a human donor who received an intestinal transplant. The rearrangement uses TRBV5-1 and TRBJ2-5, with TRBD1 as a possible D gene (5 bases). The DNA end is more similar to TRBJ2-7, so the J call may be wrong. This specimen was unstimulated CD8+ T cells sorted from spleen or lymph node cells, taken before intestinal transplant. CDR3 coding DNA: TGCGCCAGCAGCTTGGTACAGGTAGGGGCCTACGAGCAGTACTTC. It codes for CASSLVQVGAYEQYF.